The 32 T cell receptor beta chains below all came from one sample that was sequenced in a study of T cell changes during pregnancy in multiple sclerosis (dated by TCRdb to between 2018 and 2020). The library was prepared using the immunoSEQ multiplex PCR assay. TCRdb re-hosts the immuneACCESS table, in-frame sequences only. Its copies lack some clones; in the studies checked, an unresolved V gene accounts for under half of them, and the cause for the rest is not known. This sample holds around 62,000 clones; 70% to 90% were observed only once. Around 2.5% of the sample belongs to the ten largest clones. The source material was peripheral blood, sampled in the first trimester of pregnancy. These receptors were taken from a female donor with multiple sclerosis, enrolled in a pregnancy study.

V gene TRBV4-1 combines with J gene TRBJ2-7; 7 bases align to TRBD2. Per the germline V gene, CDR1 is MGHRA and CDR2 is YSYEKL. The ends lost 0 bases at V and 3 bases at J; junction bases unmatched: 8. The CDR3 loop spans 16 amino acids. This chain's CDR3 is CASSQESALAVYEQYF. The CDR3 region has the DNA TGCGCCAGCAGCCAAGAGTCGGCCCTAGCGGTCTACGAGCAGTACTTC.

V usage is TRBV7-9 and J usage is TRBJ1-1; D may be TRBD1 (5 bases). This CDR3 comprises 13 residues. Germline V lookup: CDR1 SEHNR, CDR2 FQNEAQ (reference sequence). Trimming took off 4 bases at V and 1 base at J, with 7 bases between the two ends. The CDR3 here is CASSSQENTEAFF. The CDR3 DNA sequence: TGTGCCAGCAGCTCACAGGAGAACACTGAAGCTTTCTTT.

The chain employs TRBV19 and TRBJ2-3, with 11 bases identical to TRBD1. The CDR3 is 18 amino acids. CDR1 and CDR2 (germline): LNHDA, SQIVND (reference sequence). With V trimmed by 5 bases and J by 3 bases, 13 bases remained unmatched. The CDR3 here is CASSFPPLDRGRTDTQYF. CDR3 nucleotides: TGTGCCAGTAGTTTCCCACCCTTGGACAGGGGGCGGACAGATACGCAGTATTTT.

This clone was observed a few times. The V gene is TRBV19, the J gene TRBJ1-5; D is unresolved. This CDR3 is built from 15 residues. CDR1 is LNHDA, CDR2 SQIVND, per germline (reference sequence). V lost 7 bases to trimming and J lost 2 bases, with 15 bases between them. CDR3 residues: CASNWWPAGNQPQHF. In DNA form, the CDR3 reads TGTGCCAGTAACTGGTGGCCGGCGGGCAATCAGCCCCAGCATTTT. Drawing the rest from reference TRBV19 and TRBJ1-5, the complete variable domain is DGGITQSPKYLFRKEGQNVTLSCEQNLNHDAMYWYRQDPGQGLRLIYYSQIVNDFQKGDIAEGYSVSREKKESFPLTVTSAQKNPTAFYLCASNWWPAGNQPQHFGDGTRLSIL.

V is TRBV12-5 and J is TRBJ2-7; D is ambiguous. V was cut by 1 base and J by 5 bases, with 6 bases left in between. Germline lookup yields CDR1 LGHNT and CDR2 FRNRAP. The CDR3 has 12 amino acids. The CDR3 protein is CASGLARDEQYF. Written as DNA, the CDR3 is TGTGCTAGTGGTTTGGCACGCGACGAGCAGTACTTC.

This clone was observed a single time. J is TRBJ1-2 and V is TRBV27; 8 nucleotides agree with TRBD1. Trimming cost V 4 bases and J 7 bases; bases outside gene matches: 8. This CDR3 spans 14 amino acids. Germline CDR1 MNHEY, CDR2 SMNVEV (reference sequence). The CDR3 loop reads CASSSRRGLRGYTF. Here the CDR3 DNA reads TGTGCCAGCAGTTCGCGCAGGGGGCTTCGTGGCTACACCTTC.

V gene TRBV7-2 combines with J gene TRBJ2-5; 9 bases line up with TRBD1. CDR1 and CDR2 (germline): SGHTA, FQGNSA. This CDR3 is 15 amino acids long. V shed 4 bases and J 5 bases; nucleotides not matched to a gene: 8. CDR3 sequence: CASSSYRGPSETQYF. Written as DNA, the CDR3 is TGTGCCAGCAGCTCTTACAGGGGGCCGAGCGAGACCCAGTACTTC.

This chain connects TRBV7-2 to TRBJ1-5; unclear D gene. V was cut by 7 bases and J by 0 bases, with 19 bases left in between. CDR1 and CDR2 (germline): SGHTA, FQGNSA. The CDR3 is 17 amino acids. CDR3 sequence reads: CASIHAGSSDSNQPQHF. CDR3 nucleotide sequence: TGTGCCAGCATCCATGCTGGGAGCTCTGATAGCAATCAGCCCCAGCATTTT.

This clone was recorded once. The J gene is TRBJ2-7, the V gene TRBV6-5, with a possible D match to TRBD2 (6 bases). V lost 5 bases to trimming and J lost 3 bases, with 11 bases between them. Per the germline V gene, CDR1 is MNHEY and CDR2 is SVGAGI. There are 13 residues in the CDR3. The CDR3 loop reads CASSLPGGYEQYF. DNA for the CDR3: TGTGCCAGCAGTCTTCCCGGGGGCTACGAGCAGTACTTC.

The V gene is TRBV18, the J gene TRBJ2-5, with D possibly TRBD2 on 5 matching bases. This CDR3 has 20 residues. Germline V gives CDR1 KGHSH, CDR2 LQKENI. Trimming took off 2 bases at V and 1 base at J, with 26 bases between the two ends. CDR3 bases: TGTGCCAGCTCACCATTTGGGGTAGCGTCCGCGCCCCAAATCCAAGAGACCCAGTACTTC. The encoded protein is CASSPFGVASAPQIQETQYF.

The chain's CDR3 is CASSVGSTSAGELFF. CDR3 sequence (DNA): TGTGCCAGCAGCGTAGGGTCTACTTCCGCCGGGGAGCTGTTTTTT. V and J are TRBV9 and TRBJ2-2; no definite D call. CDR1 is SGDLS and CDR2 is YYNGEE in the germline V gene. The CDR3 is 15 amino acids. The V end lost 0 bases, the J end lost 6 bases, and 12 bases lay between the germline ends.

V gene TRBV5-1 combines with J gene TRBJ2-4, with TRBD1 identical over 7 bases. This CDR3 contains 13 residues. CDR1 and CDR2 from the germline V gene are SGHRS and YFSETQ. J was trimmed by 4 bases and V by 7 bases; bases with no gene match: 5. The CDR3 protein is CASSRTGKNIQYF. The CDR3 DNA sequence: TGCGCCAGCTCCCGGACAGGAAAAAACATTCAGTACTTC.

This chain links TRBV18 with TRBJ2-2; 12 nucleotides line up with TRBD2. CDR1 KGHSH and CDR2 LQKENI come from the germline V gene. J gave up 1 base and V 4 bases, and 1 base lay outside the gene matches. This CDR3 has 16 amino acids. The CDR3 sequence: CASSQGLAGNTGELFF. CDR3 in DNA: TGTGCCAGCTCACAGGGACTAGCGGGGAACACCGGGGAGCTGTTTTTT.

This clone was detected only a few times. The chain recombines TRBV30 with TRBJ1-5, with D uncertain. Trimming shortened V by 2 bases and J by 7 bases, and 12 bases separated the two germline ends. Germline CDR1 GTSNPN, CDR2 SVGIG (reference sequence). The CDR3 has 13 amino acids. The CDR3 protein is CAWSRGEGQPQHF. In DNA form, the CDR3 reads TGTGCCTGGAGTCGCGGAGAGGGACAGCCCCAGCATTTT.

The chain uses TRBV7-6 and TRBJ1-5, with no clear D. This CDR3 contains 15 residues. CDR1 is SGHVS, CDR2 FNYEAQ, per germline. Trimming took off 2 bases at V and 0 bases at J, with 8 bases between the two ends. The CDR3 nucleotides are TGTGCCAGCAGCTTATCTCCTTATAGCAATCAGCCCCAGCATTTT. Translation: CASSLSPYSNQPQHF.

The V gene is TRBV5-1, the J gene TRBJ2-2; TRBD1 matches at 7 bases. Germline V gene lookup returns CDR1 SGHRS and CDR2 YFSETQ. Germline trimming cut 4 bases from V and 3 bases from J; bases unmatched to any gene: 3. The CDR3 contains 14 residues. The CDR3 DNA reads TGCGCCAGCAGCCGAACAGGGGACACCGGGGAGCTGTTTTTT. Amino acids: CASSRTGDTGELFF.

V gene TRBV5-1 combines with J gene TRBJ1-2; TRBD1 matches at 8 bases. Germline V lookup: CDR1 SGHRS, CDR2 YFSETQ. This CDR3 has 15 residues. J was trimmed by 1 base and V by 4 bases; bases with no gene match: 6. CDR3 loop: CASSATGGFNYGYTF. CDR3 DNA: TGCGCCAGCAGCGCCACAGGGGGATTTAACTATGGCTACACCTTC.

This chain joins TRBV6-5 and TRBJ1-3; a possible D gene is TRBD1 (6 bases). The CDR3 runs 15 residues. Deletions cut 4 bases from V and 9 bases from J, with 19 bases between. Germline-derived CDR1 and CDR2 are MNHEY and SVGAGI. CDR3 loop: CASSLLTGSRITIYF. The CDR3 DNA is TGTGCCAGCAGTTTATTAACAGGGAGTCGTATCACCATATATTTT.

This clone was seen a single time. The chain joins TRBV18 to TRBJ1-2; 9 positions match TRBD1. The CDR3 totals 16 residues. Germline V gives CDR1 KGHSH, CDR2 LQKENI. V lost 0 bases, J lost 4 bases, and 6 bases stayed unmatched. Written as DNA, the CDR3 is TGTGCCAGCTCACCACCGGGAACAGGGGGCACCTATGGCTACACCTTC. Translation gives CASSPPGTGGTYGYTF. Filled out from reference TRBV18 and TRBJ1-2, the complete variable domain reads NAGVMQNPRHLVRRRGQEARLRCSPMKGHSHVYWYRQLPEEGLKFMVYLQKENIIDESGMPKERFSAEFPKEGPSILRIQQVVRGDSAAYFCASSPPGTGGTYGYTFGSGTRLTVV.

The gene calls are TRBV7-9 and TRBJ2-2, with 8 positions matching TRBD1. The CDR3 loop spans 14 amino acids. Per the germline V gene, CDR1 is SEHNR and CDR2 is FQNEAQ (reference sequence). After removal of 4 bases from V and 6 bases from J, the junction contained 4 bases not matched to a gene. CDR3 amino acids: CASSWTTGAGELFF. The CDR3 region has the DNA TGTGCCAGCAGCTGGACGACAGGGGCCGGGGAGCTGTTTTTT.

CDR3 DNA: TGTGCCAGCACCCCGCCACAGTCTCTGAACACTGAAGCTTTCTTT. Protein: CASTPPQSLNTEAFF. This chain links TRBV7-9 with TRBJ1-1; D remains ambiguous. CDR1 SEHNR and CDR2 FQNEAQ come from the germline V gene (reference sequence). The CDR3 contains 15 residues. Trimming took 7 bases from V and 0 from J, leaving 15 bases between them.

The chain is built from TRBV18 and TRBJ2-5, with 7 positions matching TRBD2. Trimming took 2 bases from V and 5 from J; bases not matched to a gene: 8. CDR1 and CDR2 (germline): KGHSH, LQKENI. CDR3 length equals 15 residues. The CDR3 bases are TGTGCCAGCTCACCAAGGGCGGGAGCAGGGGAGACCCAGTACTTC. Translation gives CASSPRAGAGETQYF.

This chain connects TRBV11-2 to TRBJ2-7; 10 bases map to TRBD1. The germline gives CDR1 SGHAT, CDR2 FQNNGV. Trimming cost V 4 bases and J 5 bases; bases outside gene matches: 11. The CDR3 is 16 residues long. The CDR3 sequence: CASSSLRGQGLHEQYF. Here the CDR3 DNA reads TGTGCCAGCAGCTCCCTGAGGGGACAGGGGCTGCACGAGCAGTACTTC.

This clone appeared a single time. The chain is built from TRBV5-5 and TRBJ1-2; a weak D match, TRBD1 (5 bases). The germline V gene encodes CDR1 SGHKS and CDR2 YYEKEE (reference sequence). Trimming pared 2 bases from V and 4 bases from J, leaving 9 bases between. This CDR3 is built from 13 residues. In nucleotides, the CDR3 is TGTGCCAGCAGCTTCGGACATGTCTATGGCTACACCTTC. Protein product: CASSFGHVYGYTF. The full variable domain, in which reference TRBV5-5 and TRBJ1-2 provide the parts outside the CDR3, is DAGVTQSPTHLIKTRGQQVTLRCSPISGHKSVSWYQQVLGQGPQFIFQYYEKEERGRGNFPDRFSARQFPNYSSELNVNALLLGDSALYLCASSFGHVYGYTFGSGTRLTVV.

The J gene is TRBJ2-3, the V gene TRBV10-3; TRBD1 might be the D (5 bases). Germline-derived CDR1 and CDR2 are ENHRY and SYGVKD. Trimming pared 7 bases from V and 0 bases from J, leaving 11 bases between. The CDR3 consists of 14 residues. Here the CDR3 DNA reads TGTGCCATCAAAGGGGCCTTTAGCACAGATACGCAGTATTTT. Translating it yields CAIKGAFSTDTQYF.

This chain joins TRBV5-4 and TRBJ1-5, with TRBD1 matching 7 bases. Losses at the gene ends were 3 bases for V and 4 bases for J; bases not matched to a gene: 4. The CDR3 sequence is 14 residues long. Germline-derived CDR1 and CDR2 are SGHNT and YYREEE (reference sequence). The CDR3 sequence: CASSSDRQNQPQHF. The CDR3 region has the DNA TGTGCCAGCAGCTCGGACAGGCAGAATCAGCCCCAGCATTTT.

This chain links TRBV11-2 with TRBJ1-5, with D possibly being TRBD1 (6 bases). V was pared by 4 bases and J by 4 bases, with 8 bases between. CDR3 length: 13 residues. Germline-derived CDR1 and CDR2 are SGHAT and FQNNGV. The DNA of the CDR3 is TGTGCCAGCAGCTCGCAGGGGAATCAGCCCCAGCATTTT. Its protein is CASSSQGNQPQHF.

This clone occurred once. The genes are TRBV2 and TRBJ2-1; no clear D. Trimming removed 8 bases from V and 3 bases from J, with 14 bases in between. There are 14 residues in the CDR3. Per germline, CDR1 SNHLY and CDR2 FYNNEI. The CDR3 region has the DNA TGTGCCAGCGTTGACCCGGGTGGCTACAATGAGCAGTTCTTC. It specifies CASVDPGGYNEQFF.

V usage is TRBV29-1 and J usage is TRBJ1-1; TRBD1 is a possible D gene (6 bases). The germline V gene encodes CDR1 SQVTM and CDR2 ANQGSEA. V lost 4 bases and J 1 base, leaving 7 bases between the germline ends. This CDR3 spans 12 amino acids. DNA of the CDR3: TGCAGCGTTGTACAGGGGAACACTGAAGCTTTCTTT. As protein: CSVVQGNTEAFF.

The J gene is TRBJ2-1, the V gene TRBV9; TRBD2 is a possible D gene (5 bases). This CDR3 comprises 15 residues. Germline assignment: CDR1 SGDLS and CDR2 YYNGEE. Trimming removed 4 bases at V and 6 bases at J, with 17 bases between. The CDR3 protein is CASSTRGFSGNEQFF. The CDR3 bases are TGTGCCAGCAGCACACGAGGGTTCTCGGGCAATGAGCAGTTCTTC.

V gene TRBV11-2 combines with J gene TRBJ2-5; 7 bases align to TRBD1. The CDR3 runs to 14 residues. Germline CDR1 SGHAT, CDR2 FQNNGV. V dropped 5 bases and J dropped 5; count of bases not matched to a gene: 8. The DNA of the CDR3 is TGTGCCAGCAGCAACAGGGGTTTGTTGGAGACCCAGTACTTC. Amino acid sequence: CASSNRGLLETQYF.

The CDR3 here is CASSLDRLYEQYF. For the CDR3, the DNA is TGTGCCAGTAGCCTGGACAGGCTCTACGAGCAGTACTTC. The chain carries TRBV19 and TRBJ2-7; TRBD1 aligns across 7 bases. Germline V gives CDR1 LNHDA, CDR2 SQIVND (reference sequence). V was pared by 6 bases and J by 3 bases, with 5 bases of the junction left unmatched. The CDR3 has 13 amino acids. Drawing the rest from reference TRBV19 and TRBJ2-7, the complete variable domain is DGGITQSPKYLFRKEGQNVTLSCEQNLNHDAMYWYRQDPGQGLRLIYYSQIVNDFQKGDIAEGYSVSREKKESFPLTVTSAQKNPTAFYLCASSLDRLYEQYFGPGTRLTVT.